Included here is one TCR beta chain sequence, with context. Its target is unknown. This specimen comes from a study of siplizumab effects on memory and regulatory T cells. Some 97,000 TCR templates underwent assay in every sample. Sequencing was performed with immunoSEQ multiplex PCR; in TCRdb, only in-frame clones are kept and a portion is missing. In the table there are some 100,000 clones, approximately 93% of which are singletons. Notes on the study in general: Contribution to the alloresponse seemed major for naive T cells, which also seemed more diverse than memory cells.

Germline CDR1 SGDLS, CDR2 YYNGEE. The ends were cut back, 0 bases at V and 0 bases at J, with 7 bases in the middle. There are 16 residues in the CDR3. This chain links TRBV9 with TRBJ2-6, with a possible D match to TRBD2 (6 bases). The sequence derives from a human donor in good health. The sequenced sample was CD8+ T cells sorted from blood. The CDR3 DNA reads TGTGCCAGCAGCGTAGGGGAGGACTCTGGGGCCAACGTCCTGACTTTC. It is translated as CASSVGEDSGANVLTF.